This T cell receptor beta chain comes out of a study of T-cell reconstitution after alpha-beta-depleted transplantation in children. This sample's TCRbeta library carried unique molecular identifier barcodes. TCRdb re-derived calls from the PCR reads in MiXCR, one entry per CDR3 protein. The sample carries approximately 1,000,000 distinct CDR3 sequences, about 29% recorded once. This clonotype has just a few counts. Antigen unknown. General study results and limits: Newly generated T cells supplied most T-cell counts and diversity one year post-transplant. Several hundred rapidly expanded clones from non-depleted graft cells reportedly supplied alpha-beta T cells about two months post-transplant. Several patients had high TCRbeta diversity at day 60; it came from surviving recipient T cells and thymic progenitors.

The clonotype comes from a boy under three years old who had a stem cell transplant for SCID, so the T cells may come from the graft donor. This specimen consisted of PBMCs, mostly from graft donor cells, obtained 360 days after TCRalphabeta/CD19-depleted stem cell transplant.

The CDR3 coding sequence is TGTGCCAGCAGTTACCGTCCTAGCGGAAGTAAGTTCTTC. Translation gives CASSYRPSGSKFF. This chain links TRBV6-5 with TRBJ2-1, with 7 bases identical to TRBD2. The CDR3 extends over 13 amino acids. V shed 2 bases and J 14 bases; nucleotides not matched to a gene: 9. Germline CDR1 and CDR2: MNHEY and SVGAGI.